The following is a TCR beta chain sequence with its context. The data were taken from a study of blood T cell repertoires in COVID-19. Study context: Spain, Italy and the United States supplied samples that represented acute and convalescent COVID-19. Sources were T cells, B-cell-depleted T cells, or PBMCs; the material itself was cDNA or gDNA.

This CDR3 spans 16 amino acids. Looked up from germline, CDR1 is MRHNA and CDR2 is SNTAGT. V lost 7 bases and J lost 4; bases outside the gene matches: 8. Seattle's enrolled individuals joined amid active infection and were then monitored longitudinally. Produced via immunoSEQ multiplex PCR; TCRdb's table is partial and in-frame only. The sample yields about 370,000 clones, more than 80% seen once. The receptor's source is a woman in her twenties or thirties with COVID-19, enrolled during active disease. Specimen: peripheral blood. The chain links TRBV6-4 to TRBJ2-2; 11 nucleotides line up with TRBD1. The CDR3 nucleotides read TGTGCCAGCACCTTAAGTGGGACAGGGGGCACCGGGGAGCTGTTTTTT. As protein: CASTLSGTGGTGELFF.